This T cell receptor (beta chain) was captured in a study of T cell clones after liver transplantation. The overall study: TCRbeta sequencing after a pre-transplant mixed lymphocyte reaction identified graft-donor-reactive clones, later tracked in post-transplant blood. Three of eight recipients were HCV-positive; others had non-autoimmune, non-viral indications. At least one year of complete immunosuppression withdrawal without enzymes over twice normal defined tolerance.

Findings and limits, study-wide: In two subjects, few donor cells limited the measurable donor-reactive repertoire.

CDR1 MNHNS and CDR2 SASEGT come from the germline V gene. The germline V and J ends were trimmed by 7 bases and 5 bases, with 15 bases remaining between them. The CDR3 covers 13 residues. A word on this clone: The antigen remains unidentified.

The protocol was immunoSEQ multiplex PCR, while the TCRdb copy is restricted to in-frame clones and leaves out a portion. This sample carries approximately 68,000 clones, roughly 80% of them seen once, and the ten largest clones take about 0.64%. This specimen consisted of CD4+ T cells from blood, obtained before liver transplant. The clonotype comes from a human donor who received a liver transplant. The chain uses TRBV6-1 and TRBJ2-7; D perhaps matches TRBD1 (7 bases). The CDR3, as DNA: TGTGCCAGCATACAGACAGGGAGGAACGAGCAGTACTTC. It is translated as CASIQTGRNEQYF.